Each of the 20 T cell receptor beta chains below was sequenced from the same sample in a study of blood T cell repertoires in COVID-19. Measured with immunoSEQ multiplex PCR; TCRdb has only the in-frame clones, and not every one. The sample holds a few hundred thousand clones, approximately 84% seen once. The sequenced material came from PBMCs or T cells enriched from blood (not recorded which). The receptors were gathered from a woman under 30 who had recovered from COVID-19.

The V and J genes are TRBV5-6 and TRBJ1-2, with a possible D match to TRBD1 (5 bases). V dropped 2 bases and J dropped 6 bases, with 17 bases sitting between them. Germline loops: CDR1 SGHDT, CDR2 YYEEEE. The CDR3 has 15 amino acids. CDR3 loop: CASSFVRRAGDGYTF. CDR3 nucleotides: TGTGCCAGCAGCTTTGTACGCCGGGCGGGGGATGGCTACACCTTC.

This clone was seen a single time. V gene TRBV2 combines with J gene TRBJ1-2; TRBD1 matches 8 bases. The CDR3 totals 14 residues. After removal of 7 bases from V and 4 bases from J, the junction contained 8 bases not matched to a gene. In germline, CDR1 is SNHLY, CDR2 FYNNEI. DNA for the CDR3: TGTGCCAGCACCCTGGGACAGGAAACCTATGGCTACACCTTC. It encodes CASTLGQETYGYTF.

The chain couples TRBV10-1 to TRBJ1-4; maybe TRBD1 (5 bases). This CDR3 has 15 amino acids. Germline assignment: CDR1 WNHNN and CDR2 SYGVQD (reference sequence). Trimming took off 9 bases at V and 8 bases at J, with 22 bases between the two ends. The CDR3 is CASSPGSGPAEKLFF. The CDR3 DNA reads TGCGCCAGTTCTCCAGGGTCGGGTCCAGCGGAAAAACTGTTTTTT.

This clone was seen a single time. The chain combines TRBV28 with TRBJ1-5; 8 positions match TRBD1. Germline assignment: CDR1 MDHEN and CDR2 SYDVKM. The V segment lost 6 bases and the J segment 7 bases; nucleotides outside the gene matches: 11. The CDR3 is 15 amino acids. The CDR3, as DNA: TGTGCCAGCAGCCCTGGGCAGGGGGCAAAGCAGCCCCAGCATTTT. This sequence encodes CASSPGQGAKQPQHF. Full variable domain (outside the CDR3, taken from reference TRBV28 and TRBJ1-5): DVKVTQSSRYLVKRTGEKVFLECVQDMDHENMFWYRQDPGLGLRLIYFSYDVKMKEKGDIPEGYSVSREKKERFSLILESASTNQTSMYLCASSPGQGAKQPQHFGDGTRLSIL.

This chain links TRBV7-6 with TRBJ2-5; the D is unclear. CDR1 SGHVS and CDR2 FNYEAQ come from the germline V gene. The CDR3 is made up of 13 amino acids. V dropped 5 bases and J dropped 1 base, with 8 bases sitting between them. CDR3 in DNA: TGTGCCAGCAGCCCTCGTCTCCAAGAGACCCAGTACTTC. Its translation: CASSPRLQETQYF.

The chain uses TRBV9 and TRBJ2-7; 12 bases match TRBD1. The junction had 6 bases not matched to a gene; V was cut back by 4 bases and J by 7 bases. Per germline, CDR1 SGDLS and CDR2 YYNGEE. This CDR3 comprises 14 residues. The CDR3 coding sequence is TGTGCCAGCAGCCTAGGGACAGGGGGCAGGGAGCAGTACTTC. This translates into CASSLGTGGREQYF.

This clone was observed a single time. The CDR3, as DNA: TGTGCCAGCAGCTCCCCGGGCGGGCTACGGTACAATGAGCAGTTCTTC. Amino acids: CASSSPGGLRYNEQFF. The chain is built from TRBV7-9 and TRBJ2-1, with TRBD2 as a possible D gene (5 bases). Trimming cost V 4 bases and J 4 bases, with 17 bases left between them. CDR1 and CDR2 (germline): SEHNR, FQNEAQ (reference sequence). The CDR3 consists of 16 residues.

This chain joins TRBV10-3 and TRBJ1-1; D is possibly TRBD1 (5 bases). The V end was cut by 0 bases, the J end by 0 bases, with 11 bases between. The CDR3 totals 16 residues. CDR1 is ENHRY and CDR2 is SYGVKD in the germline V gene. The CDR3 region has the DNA TGTGCCATCAGTGAGTCCAGGGTCTACGTGAACACTGAAGCTTTCTTT. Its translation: CAISESRVYVNTEAFF.

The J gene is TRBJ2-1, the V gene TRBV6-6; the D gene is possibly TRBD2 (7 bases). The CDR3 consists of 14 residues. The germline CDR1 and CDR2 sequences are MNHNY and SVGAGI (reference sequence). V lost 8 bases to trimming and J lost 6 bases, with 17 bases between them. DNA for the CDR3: TGTGCCAGCTCCCGAGGGGGGGGACCCAATGAGCAGTTCTTC. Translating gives CASSRGGGPNEQFF.

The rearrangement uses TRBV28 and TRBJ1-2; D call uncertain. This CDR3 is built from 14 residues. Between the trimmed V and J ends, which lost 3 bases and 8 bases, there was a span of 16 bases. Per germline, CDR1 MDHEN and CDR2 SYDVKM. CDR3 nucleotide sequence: TGTGCCAGCAGTTTTTCGGGTACTCGACTGGGCTACACCTTC. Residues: CASSFSGTRLGYTF.

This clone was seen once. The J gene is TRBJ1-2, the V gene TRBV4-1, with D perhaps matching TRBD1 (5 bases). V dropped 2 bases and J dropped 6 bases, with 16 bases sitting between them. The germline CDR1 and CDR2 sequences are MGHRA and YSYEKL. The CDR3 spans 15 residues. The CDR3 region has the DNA TGCGCCAGCAGCCAAAGGGCAGGGTTGGGGAATGGCTACACCTTC. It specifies CASSQRAGLGNGYTF.

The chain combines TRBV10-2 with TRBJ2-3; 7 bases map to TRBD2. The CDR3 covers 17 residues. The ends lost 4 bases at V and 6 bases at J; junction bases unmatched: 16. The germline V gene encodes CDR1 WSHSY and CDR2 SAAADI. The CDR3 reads CASSVSSGTPRRDTQYF. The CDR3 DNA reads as TGCGCCAGCAGTGTTTCCAGCGGGACTCCACGACGGGATACGCAGTATTTT.

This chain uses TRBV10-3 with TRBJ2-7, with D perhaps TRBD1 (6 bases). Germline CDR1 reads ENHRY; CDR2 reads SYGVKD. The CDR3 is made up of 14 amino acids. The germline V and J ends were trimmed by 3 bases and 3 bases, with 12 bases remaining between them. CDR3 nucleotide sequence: TGTGCCATCAGTGATCTGGGGGCGGTCTACGAGCAGTACTTC. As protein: CAISDLGAVYEQYF.

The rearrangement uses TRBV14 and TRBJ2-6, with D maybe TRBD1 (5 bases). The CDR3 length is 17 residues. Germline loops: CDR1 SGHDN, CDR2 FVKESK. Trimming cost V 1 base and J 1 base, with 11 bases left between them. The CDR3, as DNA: TGTGCCAGCAGCCAAGGGGTGGGGCTTTCTGGGGCCAACGTCCTGACTTTC. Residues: CASSQGVGLSGANVLTF.

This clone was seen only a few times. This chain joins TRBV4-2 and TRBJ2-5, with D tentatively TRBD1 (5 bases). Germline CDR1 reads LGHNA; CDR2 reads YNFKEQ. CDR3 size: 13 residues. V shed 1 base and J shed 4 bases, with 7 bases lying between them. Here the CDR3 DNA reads TGTGCCAGCAGCCAAGGACAGTTAGAGACCCAGTACTTC. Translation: CASSQGQLETQYF.

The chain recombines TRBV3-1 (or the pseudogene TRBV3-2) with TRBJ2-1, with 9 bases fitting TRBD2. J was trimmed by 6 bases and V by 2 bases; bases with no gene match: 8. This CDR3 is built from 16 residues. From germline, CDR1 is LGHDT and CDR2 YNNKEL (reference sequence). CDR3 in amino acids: CASSQTAGGPLNEQFF. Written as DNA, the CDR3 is TGTGCCAGCAGCCAAACTGCGGGGGGGCCCCTCAATGAGCAGTTCTTC.

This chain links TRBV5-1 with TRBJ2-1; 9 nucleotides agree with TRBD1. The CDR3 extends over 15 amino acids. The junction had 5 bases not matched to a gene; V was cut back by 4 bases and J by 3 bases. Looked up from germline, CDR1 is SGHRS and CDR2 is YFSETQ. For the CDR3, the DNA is TGCGCCAGCAGCCCTAACAGGGGGCGCTACAATGAGCAGTTCTTC. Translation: CASSPNRGRYNEQFF. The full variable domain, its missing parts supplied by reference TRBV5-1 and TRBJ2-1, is KAGVTQTPRYLIKTRGQQVTLSCSPISGHRSVSWYQQTPGQGLQFLFEYFSETQRNKGNFPGRFSGRQFSNSRSEMNVSTLELGDSALYLCASSPNRGRYNEQFFGPGTRLTVL.

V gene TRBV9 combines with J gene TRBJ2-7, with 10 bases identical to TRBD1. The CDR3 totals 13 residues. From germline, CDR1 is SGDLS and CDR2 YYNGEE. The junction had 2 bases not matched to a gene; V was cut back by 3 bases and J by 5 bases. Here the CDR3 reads CASSGDRGNEQYF. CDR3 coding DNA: TGTGCCAGCAGCGGGGACAGGGGAAACGAGCAGTACTTC.

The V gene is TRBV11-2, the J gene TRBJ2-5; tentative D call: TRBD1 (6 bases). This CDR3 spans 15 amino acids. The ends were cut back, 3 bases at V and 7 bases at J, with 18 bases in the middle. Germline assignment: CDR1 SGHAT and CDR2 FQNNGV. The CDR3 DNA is TGTGCCAGCAGCTTGGTAACTCAGGGACAAACGACCCAGTACTTC. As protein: CASSLVTQGQTTQYF.

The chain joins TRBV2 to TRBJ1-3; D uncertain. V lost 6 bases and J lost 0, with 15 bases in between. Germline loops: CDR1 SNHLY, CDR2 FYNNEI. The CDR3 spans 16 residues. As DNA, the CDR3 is TGTGCCAGCAGGGCACGGGTCCTCTCCTCTGGAAACACCATATATTTT. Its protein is CASRARVLSSGNTIYF.